These 16 T cell receptor beta chains came from one sample sequenced in a study of technical replicates of blood from a handful of donors. Sequencing used immunoSEQ multiplex PCR; TCRdb keeps in-frame clones, though not all of them. The sample shows approximately 70,000 clones, around 97% of them seen only once. Sequenced input: T cells isolated from PBMCs. Source of these receptors: a human donor in good health.

V usage is TRBV6-1 and J usage is TRBJ2-7, with 13 bases identical to TRBD2. The CDR3 has 14 amino acids. Trimming took 7 bases from V and 5 from J; bases not matched to a gene: 5. Per germline, CDR1 MNHNS and CDR2 SASEGT. The CDR3: CASIRLAGGDEQYF. The DNA for the CDR3 is TGTGCCAGCATTAGACTAGCGGGAGGAGACGAGCAGTACTTC.

V is TRBV5-1 and J is TRBJ1-1, with a weak D call TRBD1 (5 bases). V shed 0 bases and J shed 4 bases, with 10 bases lying between them. Germline V CDR1 and CDR2: SGHRS, YFSETQ. This CDR3 region has 14 residues. CDR3: CASSLEAQGTEAFF. Here the CDR3 DNA reads TGCGCCAGCAGCTTGGAGGCCCAGGGCACTGAAGCTTTCTTT.

J is TRBJ1-1 and V is TRBV19, with D uncertain. Trimming left V 5 bases short and J 8 bases short, with 12 bases between. The CDR3 spans 12 residues. The germline V gene has CDR1 LNHDA and CDR2 SQIVND (reference sequence). CDR3 sequence (DNA): TGTGCCAGTAGTTCGAGGGCCGGGGAAGCTTTCTTT. Amino acid sequence: CASSSRAGEAFF.

The V and J genes are TRBV10-2 and TRBJ2-7; TRBD1 matches at 9 bases. The length of the CDR3 is 16 residues. After removal of 3 bases from V and 4 bases from J, the junction contained 10 bases not matched to a gene. CDR1 and CDR2 from the germline V gene are WSHSY and SAAADI. CDR3 region: CASSDLLWTGDYEQYF. The CDR3 nucleotides are TGCGCCAGCAGTGACCTCCTCTGGACAGGGGATTACGAGCAGTACTTC.

The chain recombines TRBV28 with TRBJ1-5; 7 bases agree with TRBD1. The CDR3 consists of 16 residues. After removal of 6 bases from V and 5 bases from J, the junction contained 13 bases not matched to a gene. From germline, CDR1 is MDHEN and CDR2 SYDVKM. CDR3 bases: TGTGCCAGCAGAAGTGTGGACAGGCTTTTTGATCAGCCCCAGCATTTT. This translates into CASRSVDRLFDQPQHF. Supplemented by reference TRBV28 and TRBJ1-5, the full variable domain reads DVKVTQSSRYLVKRTGEKVFLECVQDMDHENMFWYRQDPGLGLRLIYFSYDVKMKEKGDIPEGYSVSREKKERFSLILESASTNQTSMYLCASRSVDRLFDQPQHFGDGTRLSIL.

The chain links TRBV4-1 to TRBJ1-1; the D is unclear. The CDR3 sequence is 14 residues long. V shed 4 bases and J shed 3 bases, with 12 bases lying between them. Germline values: CDR1 MGHRA, CDR2 YSYEKL. CDR3 in amino acids: CASSPVNGDTEAFF. CDR3 nucleotide sequence: TGCGCCAGCAGCCCAGTAAACGGGGACACTGAAGCTTTCTTT.

The gene calls are TRBV13 and TRBJ1-1, with D possibly matching TRBD1 (6 bases). Trimming left V 2 bases short and J 3 bases short, with 10 bases between. Germline loops: CDR1 PRHDT, CDR2 FYEKMQ (reference sequence). This CDR3 contains 14 residues. CDR3 sequence: CASSLRGGDTEAFF. The CDR3, as DNA: TGTGCCAGCAGCTTACGAGGGGGGGACACTGAAGCTTTCTTT.

V and J are TRBV28 and TRBJ1-1; 7 bases agree with TRBD1. Per germline, CDR1 MDHEN and CDR2 SYDVKM. The CDR3 contains 15 residues. The junction had 9 bases not matched to a gene; V was cut back by 4 bases and J by 4 bases. Written as DNA, the CDR3 is TGTGCCAGCAGTTCCAGGACAGGTCTCGGCACTGAAGCTTTCTTT. Protein product: CASSSRTGLGTEAFF.

The J gene is TRBJ1-2, the V gene TRBV2; D is possibly TRBD1 (5 bases). The germline CDR1 and CDR2 sequences are SNHLY and FYNNEI. The CDR3 has 13 residues. Trimming took off 4 bases at V and 3 bases at J, with 9 bases between the two ends. The DNA for the CDR3 is TGTGCCAGCAGTGGGGCCAGGGACTATGGCTACACCTTC. This encodes CASSGARDYGYTF.

The V and J genes are TRBV5-1 and TRBJ2-7, with 9 bases fitting TRBD1. In germline, CDR1 is SGHRS, CDR2 YFSETQ. The trim removed 0 bases at V and 6 bases at J, leaving 4 bases unmatched. CDR3 length equals 14 residues. CDR3 residues: CASSLGQGVREQYF. The CDR3 nucleotides read TGCGCCAGCAGCTTGGGACAGGGGGTTCGCGAGCAGTACTTC.

The V gene is TRBV6-5, the J gene TRBJ2-1; unclear D gene. Germline CDR1 reads MNHEY; CDR2 reads SVGAGI. With 3 bases removed from V and 0 bases from J, the gap between germline ends came to 9 bases. The CDR3 consists of 15 residues. In DNA form, the CDR3 reads TGTGCCAGCAGTTATTCCAAGCGCTCCTACAATGAGCAGTTCTTC. This translates into CASSYSKRSYNEQFF.

V is TRBV11-3 and J is TRBJ2-2; TRBD1 is a possible D gene (5 bases). The CDR3 has 13 residues. Germline values: CDR1 SGHNT, CDR2 YENEEA. Trimming removed 3 bases from V and 6 bases from J, with 8 bases in between. The CDR3 reads CASSFRGPGELFF. The DNA of the CDR3 is TGTGCCAGCAGCTTTAGGGGTCCCGGGGAGCTGTTTTTT.

The chain carries TRBV19 and TRBJ1-1; TRBD1 aligns across 7 bases. CDR3 size: 14 residues. Per germline, CDR1 LNHDA and CDR2 SQIVND (reference sequence). Trimming at V came to 4 bases and at J to 5 bases, leaving 7 bases not matched to a gene. CDR3 sequence (DNA): TGTGCCAGTAGTACAGACAGGGAGGGGACTGAAGCTTTCTTT. Translating it yields CASSTDREGTEAFF.

This chain joins TRBV19 and TRBJ2-7; perhaps TRBD1 as D (6 bases). This CDR3 is 14 amino acids long. V lost 3 bases and J 3 bases, leaving 12 bases between the germline ends. The V gene's germline CDR1 is LNHDA and CDR2 SQIVND (reference sequence). DNA of the CDR3: TGTGCCAGTAGTATGCGATCACAGGGCTACGAGCAGTACTTC. Residues: CASSMRSQGYEQYF. The full variable domain, its missing parts supplied by reference TRBV19 and TRBJ2-7, is DGGITQSPKYLFRKEGQNVTLSCEQNLNHDAMYWYRQDPGQGLRLIYYSQIVNDFQKGDIAEGYSVSREKKESFPLTVTSAQKNPTAFYLCASSMRSQGYEQYFGPGTRLTVT.

This clone was seen a single time. This chain uses TRBV7-9 with TRBJ1-4; D remains unclear. V dropped 4 bases and J dropped 5 bases, with 14 bases sitting between them. The germline CDR1 and CDR2 sequences are SEHNR and FQNEAQ (reference sequence). The CDR3 is 15 residues long. As DNA, the CDR3 is TGTGCCAGCAGCTCCGGGTCAAACCAAAATGAAAAACTGTTTTTT. This sequence encodes CASSSGSNQNEKLFF.

The V call is TRBV7-9, the J call TRBJ2-7; D gene unclear. CDR1 and CDR2 (germline): SEHNR, FQNEAQ (reference sequence). The CDR3 is 14 amino acids. Trimming pared 1 base from V and 3 bases from J, leaving 10 bases between. DNA for the CDR3: TGTGCCAGCAGCTTAGGGGCAGGTGGCTACGAGCAGTACTTC. Translated, it gives CASSLGAGGYEQYF.